The following is a T cell receptor (beta chain) sequence with its context. The data stem from a study of metastatic and nonmetastatic thyroid tumors. TCRdb reanalyzed the PCR reads via MiXCR. The sample has about 8,000 clones; roughly 25% are singletons. Before thyroid surgery, none of the patients had received any treatment. The V gene end was trimmed by 5 bases and the J gene end by 2 bases; junction bases not matched to a gene: 7. Germline CDR1 and CDR2: MNHNS and SASEGT. This CDR3 contains 15 residues. What was sequenced was tumor tissue. The sequence derives from a female donor with papillary thyroid cancer or a benign thyroid nodule (not recorded which). Some clones in this sample may be carry-over from other donors' samples. V gene TRBV6-1 combines with J gene TRBJ1-2; 8 nucleotides match TRBD1. CDR3 bases: TGTGCCAGCAGTAATTTGGACAGGGAAAACTATGGCTACACCTTC. This translates into CASSNLDRENYGYTF.